The 28 T cell receptor beta chains presented below share a single source sample, sequenced in a study of shared clonotypes between healthy human individuals. Sequencing used immunoSEQ multiplex PCR; TCRdb keeps in-frame clones, though not all of them. The table records roughly 1 million clones, about three quarters of them present only once. Sequencing used memory CD4+ T cells sorted from blood. The subset: CD45RA-negative fraction. The receptors come from a man between 18 and 35 years old in good health.

The rearrangement links TRBV28 to TRBJ1-6, with no clear D. CDR3 size: 16 residues. The germline CDR1 and CDR2 sequences are MDHEN and SYDVKM. The V end was cut by 5 bases, the J end by 8 bases, with 19 bases between. The CDR3 nucleotides read TGTGCCAGCAGTGAAGTCCTAACTCCAGGCGATTCACCCCTCCACTTT. This translates into CASSEVLTPGDSPLHF.

This rearrangement joins TRBV7-9 to TRBJ2-7, with 8 bases aligning to TRBD1. With V trimmed by 5 bases and J by 0 bases, 15 bases remained unmatched. Germline V lookup: CDR1 SEHNR, CDR2 FQNEAQ (reference sequence). CDR3 length: 18 amino acids. This chain's CDR3 is CASSPKPRGQGISYEQYF. The CDR3 region has the DNA TGTGCCAGCAGCCCGAAACCCCGAGGACAGGGCATCTCCTACGAGCAGTACTTC.

V is TRBV5-6 and J is TRBJ2-7; D ambiguous. The CDR3 is made up of 12 amino acids. V gave up 4 bases and J gave up 6 bases, with 11 bases separating them. CDR1 and CDR2 (germline): SGHDT, YYEEEE. The CDR3 loop is CASSPEPGEQYF. CDR3 sequence (DNA): TGTGCCAGCAGCCCGGAGCCGGGCGAGCAGTACTTC.

The chain has TRBV7-9 and TRBJ2-3; possibly TRBD2 for D (5 bases). Deletions cut 2 bases from V and 4 bases from J, with 13 bases between. In germline, CDR1 is SEHNR, CDR2 FQNEAQ (reference sequence). The CDR3 sequence is 15 residues long. CDR3 bases: TGTGCCAGCAGCTTACCGCGGATCGGGGCAGATACGCAGTATTTT. Translation: CASSLPRIGADTQYF.

The CDR3 bases are TGCAGCGTCGCGGGACAGGGGGGTTCCTACGAGCAGTACTTC. Translation: CSVAGQGGSYEQYF. This chain uses TRBV29-1 with TRBJ2-7; 11 bases match TRBD1. The germline CDR1 and CDR2 sequences are SQVTM and ANQGSEA. With V trimmed by 6 bases and J by 1 base, 5 bases remained unmatched. This CDR3 spans 14 amino acids.

The chain couples TRBV30 to TRBJ1-2, with TRBD1 as a possible D gene (5 bases). Germline CDR1 GTSNPN, CDR2 SVGIG (reference sequence). Between the trimmed V and J ends, which lost 4 bases and 4 bases, there was a span of 10 bases. CDR3 length: 12 residues. The CDR3 sequence: CAWTPGGYGYTF. In nucleotides, the CDR3 is TGTGCCTGGACCCCCGGGGGCTATGGCTACACCTTC.

This sequence joins TRBV19 and TRBJ2-4; D is uncertain. The CDR3 length is 12 residues. CDR1 LNHDA and CDR2 SQIVND come from the germline V gene (reference sequence). V was shortened by 3 bases and J by 7 bases, with 7 bases between the two germline ends. The CDR3 sequence: CASSIPGNIQYF. The DNA for the CDR3 is TGTGCCAGTAGTATCCCCGGTAACATTCAGTACTTC.

The J gene is TRBJ1-2, the V gene TRBV12-5; 10 bases map to TRBD1. V lost 9 bases and J lost 7; bases outside the gene matches: 8. Germline CDR1 LGHNT, CDR2 FRNRAP. This CDR3 is 13 amino acids long. The CDR3 DNA follows: TGTGCTAGCCGACAGGGGGCGGAAGGTGGCTACACCTTC. This codes for CASRQGAEGGYTF.

V is TRBV30 and J is TRBJ1-6; no clear D gene. The CDR3 has 14 amino acids. With 2 bases removed from V and 11 bases from J, the gap between germline ends came to 16 bases. The V gene's germline CDR1 is GTSNPN and CDR2 SVGIG (reference sequence). CDR3 sequence reads: CAWSKDLSRPPLHF. The DNA of the CDR3 is TGTGCCTGGAGTAAAGACTTATCTCGTCCACCCCTCCACTTT.

This chain connects TRBV15 to TRBJ2-1; TRBD1 agrees at 10 bases. After removal of 7 bases from V and 6 bases from J, the junction contained 9 bases not matched to a gene. Germline assignment: CDR1 LNHNV and CDR2 YYDKDF (reference sequence). The CDR3 length is 15 residues. This chain's CDR3 is CATNKNRDRGNEQFF. The CDR3 coding sequence is TGTGCCACCAATAAGAACAGGGACAGGGGCAATGAGCAGTTCTTC.

The chain uses TRBV5-1 and TRBJ2-7, with 8 bases matching TRBD2. CDR3 size: 15 residues. The germline V gene has CDR1 SGHRS and CDR2 YFSETQ. J was trimmed by 4 bases and V by 0 bases; bases with no gene match: 6. The CDR3 region is CASSLASGSWYEQYF. CDR3 DNA: TGCGCCAGCAGCTTGGCCAGCGGGAGTTGGTACGAGCAGTACTTC.

This chain joins TRBV5-1 and TRBJ1-6, with a tentative D call TRBD1 (6 bases). Trimming left V 4 bases short and J 3 bases short, with 11 bases between. The V gene's germline CDR1 is SGHRS and CDR2 YFSETQ. The CDR3 is 15 amino acids. In DNA, the CDR3 is TGCGCCAGCAGCGATGGACAGATCTATAATTCACCCCTCCACTTT. This encodes CASSDGQIYNSPLHF.

This clone was detected many times. The V and J genes are TRBV5-8 and TRBJ2-3; TRBD2 is a possible D gene (7 bases). Trimming took off 3 bases at V and 2 bases at J, with 19 bases between the two ends. Germline CDR1 reads SGHTS; CDR2 reads YDEGEE. The CDR3 spans 17 residues. CDR3 protein: CASSYGRGARDTDTQYF. DNA for the CDR3: TGTGCCAGCAGCTATGGCCGGGGGGCGCGGGACACAGATACGCAGTATTTT.

CDR3 in DNA: TGTGCCAGCAGCCAACCCGGACTCCCTCACACCATATATTTT. As protein: CASSQPGLPHTIYF. The chain uses TRBV28 and TRBJ1-3; D call uncertain. V shed 6 bases and J shed 8 bases, with 17 bases lying between them. Per the germline V gene, CDR1 is MDHEN and CDR2 is SYDVKM. The CDR3 is made up of 14 amino acids.

The rearrangement uses TRBV11-2 and TRBJ1-1; maybe TRBD1 (5 bases). Germline loops: CDR1 SGHAT, CDR2 FQNNGV. V gave up 4 bases and J gave up 4 bases, with 13 bases separating them. The CDR3 has 14 residues. The CDR3 here is CASSSERGFTEAFF. CDR3 nucleotide sequence: TGTGCCAGCAGCTCGGAGAGGGGTTTCACTGAAGCTTTCTTT.

The chain recombines TRBV5-4 with TRBJ2-7, with 8 bases lining up with TRBD1. The CDR3 loop spans 14 amino acids. V dropped 5 bases and J dropped 2; count of bases not matched to a gene: 6. The germline CDR1 and CDR2 sequences are SGHNT and YYREEE (reference sequence). Written as DNA, the CDR3 is TGTGCCAGCAGGGATTCACAGGGGGCCTACGAGCAGTACTTC. Residues: CASRDSQGAYEQYF.

Comment on this clone: Other DNA sequences in the same sample also yield this CDR3. The chain carries TRBV5-1 and TRBJ1-3, with a weak D call TRBD1 (5 bases). Germline V gene sequence: CDR1 SGHRS, CDR2 YFSETQ. Trimming shortened V by 4 bases and J by 0 bases, and 8 bases separated the two germline ends. The CDR3 contains 14 residues. Here the CDR3 DNA reads TGCGCCAGCAGCCGTGACAGCTCTGGAAACACCATATATTTT. This codes for CASSRDSSGNTIYF.

This sequence joins TRBV6-5 and TRBJ2-1; 13 nucleotides match TRBD2. The germline V gene encodes CDR1 MNHEY and CDR2 SVGAGI. CDR3 length: 15 amino acids. J was trimmed by 7 bases and V by 6 bases; bases with no gene match: 6. The CDR3, as DNA: TGTGCCAGCAGACTAGCGGGAGGGCCTCATAATGAGCAGTTCTTC. Translated: CASRLAGGPHNEQFF.

The chain joins TRBV5-1 to TRBJ1-6; 8 bases fit TRBD1. This CDR3 region has 18 residues. Germline V gives CDR1 SGHRS, CDR2 YFSETQ. Trimming at V came to 2 bases and at J to 6 bases, leaving 13 bases not matched to a gene. The CDR3 region is CASSFGQGARSSNSPLHF. As DNA, the CDR3 is TGCGCCAGCAGCTTTGGGCAGGGGGCGCGAAGTAGTAATTCACCCCTCCACTTT.

V usage is TRBV10-2 and J usage is TRBJ2-2; 12 nucleotides align to TRBD2. Trimming at V came to 5 bases and at J to 5 bases, leaving 0 bases not matched to a gene. The germline gives CDR1 WSHSY, CDR2 SAAADI. The CDR3 consists of 14 residues. CDR3 loop: CASSTSGRTGELFF. The CDR3 nucleotides are TGCGCCAGCAGTACTAGCGGGAGGACCGGGGAGCTGTTTTTT.

The chain links TRBV7-2 to TRBJ2-3; possible D gene TRBD2, 5 bases. The ends were cut back, 1 base at V and 4 bases at J, with 12 bases in the middle. Germline V gives CDR1 SGHTA, CDR2 FQGNSA. The CDR3 runs to 15 residues. The CDR3: CASSLGVALPDTQYF. CDR3 DNA: TGTGCCAGCAGCTTAGGGGTAGCGTTGCCAGATACGCAGTATTTT.

Here the CDR3 reads CASSIPSGYAKNIQYF. DNA for the CDR3: TGTGCCAGTAGTATTCCTAGCGGGTACGCCAAAAACATTCAGTACTTC. The chain joins TRBV19 to TRBJ2-4; TRBD2 matches 8 bases. This CDR3 is built from 16 residues. V lost 3 bases, J lost 1 base, and 5 bases stayed unmatched. The germline gives CDR1 LNHDA, CDR2 SQIVND (reference sequence).

CDR3 DNA: TGTGCCAGTAGTATTAAGGGACAGGGGGCCGCTAACTATGGCTACACCTTC. This codes for CASSIKGQGAANYGYTF. The chain combines TRBV19 with TRBJ1-2; TRBD1 matches 12 bases. Germline CDR1 reads LNHDA; CDR2 reads SQIVND (reference sequence). V trimming: 3 bases; J trimming: 0 bases; junction bases outside the gene matches: 5. The CDR3 has 17 amino acids.

This chain uses TRBV10-3 with TRBJ1-5; a weak D match, TRBD1 (5 bases). CDR1 is ENHRY and CDR2 is SYGVKD in the germline V gene. The length of the CDR3 is 15 residues. V dropped 7 bases and J dropped 1 base, with 14 bases sitting between them. The CDR3 loop is CAIKDSGGSNQPQHF. CDR3 coding DNA: TGTGCCATCAAAGATTCGGGGGGAAGCAATCAGCCCCAGCATTTT.

The chain couples TRBV4-1 to TRBJ1-1; a weak D match, TRBD1 (5 bases). Germline V gene lookup returns CDR1 MGHRA and CDR2 YSYEKL. The CDR3 contains 15 residues. V lost 7 bases and J lost 6, with 21 bases in between. For the CDR3, the DNA is TGCGCCAGCAATCCAGGGTTATTGGGTAATGCTGAAGCTTTCTTT. Its protein product is CASNPGLLGNAEAFF.

J is TRBJ2-3 and V is TRBV4-3; tentative D call: TRBD1 (7 bases). V lost 0 bases to trimming and J lost 2 bases, with 21 bases between them. This CDR3 region has 19 residues. Germline lookup yields CDR1 LGHNA and CDR2 YSLEER. The CDR3 DNA follows: TGCGCCAGCAGCCAAGAGATGGGCGGGACAGCCGGTTCCACAGATACGCAGTATTTT. Translation: CASSQEMGGTAGSTDTQYF.

The chain has TRBV11-2 and TRBJ2-1; a possible D gene is TRBD2 (6 bases). This CDR3 contains 16 residues. Germline V lookup: CDR1 SGHAT, CDR2 FQNNGV. V lost 1 base, J lost 0 bases, and 10 bases lay in between. CDR3 DNA sequence: TGTGCCAGCAGCTTAGCGGGGAGGAGCTCCTACAATGAGCAGTTCTTC. Translation: CASSLAGRSSYNEQFF.

CDR3 bases: TGTGCCAGCAGTGAAGCCGCTAGCGGAAACATTCAGTACTTC. It yields the protein CASSEAASGNIQYF. The rearrangement links TRBV6-1 to TRBJ2-4, with 7 bases identical to TRBD2. There are 14 residues in the CDR3. Germline V gives CDR1 MNHNS, CDR2 SASEGT. After removal of 0 bases from V and 6 bases from J, the junction contained 2 bases not matched to a gene.